At least ten counts were recorded for the clone carrying this T cell receptor beta chain. Its matching antigen is unknown. 5'RACE generated cDNA with 10-nucleotide random UMIs. TCRdb recomputed calls from the 5' RACE reads with MiXCR, one row per CDR3 protein. The repertoire consists of about 60,000 distinct CDR3 sequences, with about 3.5% occurring once and the leading ten covering around 2.1%. The data originate from a study of neurological immune-mediated disorders. Whole-study findings and limits: The study found the most TCR clonal expansion in HTLV-1-associated myelopathy and the least in multiple sclerosis, below healthy controls.

V lost 5 bases and J lost 2; bases outside the gene matches: 9. CDR3 length: 16 residues. The germline V gene has CDR1 SGHAT and CDR2 FQNNGV. This clonotype originated in a woman aged 45-65 years with multiple sclerosis. Sequencing was performed on PBMCs. J is TRBJ1-5 and V is TRBV11-2; TRBD1 matches at 7 bases. This CDR3 is CASSPGGGMGNQPQHF. In nucleotides, the CDR3 is TGTGCCAGCAGCCCAGGGGGGGGTATGGGCAATCAGCCCCAGCATTTT. Full variable domain (missing parts from reference TRBV11-2 and TRBJ1-5): EAGVAQSPRYKIIEKRQSVAFWCNPISGHATLYWYQQILGQGPKLLIQFQNNGVVDDSQLPKDRFSAERLKGVDSTLKIQPAKLEDSAVYLCASSPGGGMGNQPQHFGDGTRLSIL.